Below are 15 T cell receptor beta chains sequenced from a single sample in a study of response to subunit inactivated influenza vaccine. From the RT-PCR reads, TCRdb called clonotypes with MiXCR, one entry per CDR3 protein. Of 500,000 to 550,000 distinct CDR3 sequences in the sample, around 7.9% were seen once. The source was PBMCs from blood, collected less than 30 months after vaccination. These receptors originate from a man between 50 and 75 years old who received an inactivated influenza vaccine.

The chain combines TRBV27 with TRBJ2-7, with 7 bases that match TRBD1. V lost 3 bases and J lost 5; bases outside the gene matches: 10. Per the germline V gene, CDR1 is MNHEY and CDR2 is SMNVEV (reference sequence). This CDR3 is 15 amino acids long. The CDR3 DNA is TGTGCCAGCAGTTTCTTGAAAGGGGGCGAGCACGAGCAGTACTTC. It yields the protein CASSFLKGGEHEQYF.

This clonotype turned up a few times. V and J are TRBV19 and TRBJ2-2; 13 bases are shared with TRBD2. The CDR3 totals 14 residues. Trimming took 7 bases from V and 7 from J; bases not matched to a gene: 3. CDR1 and CDR2 (germline): LNHDA, SQIVND (reference sequence). The CDR3 here is CASKLAGGIGELFF. The CDR3, as DNA: TGTGCCAGTAAACTAGCGGGAGGGATCGGGGAGCTGTTTTTT.

This chain links TRBV10-3 with TRBJ2-5; perhaps TRBD1 as D (6 bases). This CDR3 comprises 13 residues. V shed 6 bases and J shed 1 base, with 9 bases lying between them. CDR1 ENHRY and CDR2 SYGVKD come from the germline V gene. CDR3 DNA sequence: TGTGCCATCAGAACACAGGGCCAAGAGACCCAGTACTTC. It translates to CAIRTQGQETQYF.

The chain employs TRBV15 and TRBJ1-5; D not resolved. Trimming removed 1 base from V and 3 bases from J, with 7 bases in between. CDR3 length equals 14 residues. Germline loops: CDR1 LNHNV, CDR2 YYDKDF (reference sequence). CDR3 coding DNA: TGTGCCACCAGCAGAGTAGAGGTCAATCAGCCCCAGCATTTT. Its protein product is CATSRVEVNQPQHF. Full variable domain (missing parts from reference TRBV15 and TRBJ1-5): DAMVIQNPRYQVTQFGKPVTLSCSQTLNHNVMYWYQQKSSQAPKLLFHYYDKDFNNEADTPDNFQSRRPNTSFCFLDIRSPGLGDTAMYLCATSRVEVNQPQHFGDGTRLSIL.

The gene calls are TRBV9 and TRBJ2-1, with TRBD2 matching over 10 bases. V gave up 0 bases and J gave up 6 bases; unmatched junction bases: 6. Germline V CDR1 and CDR2: SGDLS, YYNGEE. The CDR3 has 16 residues. The CDR3 spells CASSVDSGRATNEQFF. The CDR3 nucleotides read TGTGCCAGCAGCGTAGACAGCGGGAGGGCAACCAATGAGCAGTTCTTC. Filled out from reference TRBV9 and TRBJ2-1, the complete variable domain reads DSGVTQTPKHLITATGQRVTLRCSPRSGDLSVYWYQQSLDQGLQFLIQYYNGEERAKGNILERFSAQQFPDLHSELNLSSLELGDSALYFCASSVDSGRATNEQFFGPGTRLTVL.

The genes are TRBV7-9 and TRBJ2-7; D is possibly TRBD1 (6 bases). V was trimmed by 1 base and J by 5 bases, leaving 12 bases between them. CDR1 is SEHNR, CDR2 FQNEAQ, per germline (reference sequence). This CDR3 comprises 14 residues. DNA of the CDR3: TGTGCCAGCAGCTTAGAACAGGGTTGGAACGAGCAGTACTTC. Protein: CASSLEQGWNEQYF.

This clonotype turned up a few times. The genes are TRBV5-1 and TRBJ2-3; 8 nucleotides align to TRBD2. Germline V gene sequence: CDR1 SGHRS, CDR2 YFSETQ. This CDR3 is built from 15 residues. The J segment lost 2 bases and the V segment lost 5 bases, leaving 7 bases of the junction unmatched. CDR3 in DNA: TGCGCCAGCAGTCTTCGGGAGGGCCCCACAGATACGCAGTATTTT. It is translated as CASSLREGPTDTQYF.

This clonotype was found a few times. V usage is TRBV20-1 and J usage is TRBJ1-3; D unresolved. The ends were cut back, 2 bases at V and 4 bases at J, with 6 bases in the middle. This CDR3 region has 12 residues. The V gene's germline CDR1 is DFQATT and CDR2 SNEGSKA (reference sequence). The CDR3 nucleotides read TGCAGTGCTAGAATCGGCGGAAACACCATATATTTT. As protein: CSARIGGNTIYF.

This clonotype was seen a handful of times. This chain connects TRBV28 to TRBJ1-2; perhaps TRBD1 as D (5 bases). Germline-derived CDR1 and CDR2 are MDHEN and SYDVKM. This CDR3 spans 13 amino acids. Trimming removed 9 bases from V and 13 bases from J, with 24 bases in between. DNA of the CDR3: TGTGCCAGTTTGCCACCCGGGACGGCCGATACCACCTTC. Its translation: CASLPPGTADTTF.

A few counts support this clonotype. The chain couples TRBV5-1 to TRBJ2-6; the D is unclear. V was cut by 0 bases and J by 0 bases, with 7 bases left in between. This CDR3 region has 16 residues. Germline V CDR1 and CDR2: SGHRS, YFSETQ. This CDR3 is CASSLAGVSGANVLTF. The CDR3 DNA sequence: TGCGCCAGCAGCTTGGCCGGAGTCTCTGGGGCCAACGTCCTGACTTTC.

This clonotype was found a few times. The chain links TRBV7-2 to TRBJ2-1; D is perhaps TRBD2 (5 bases). V lost 7 bases and J 14 bases, leaving 24 bases between the germline ends. Per germline, CDR1 SGHTA and CDR2 FQGNSA. CDR3 length equals 14 residues. CDR3 loop: CASKPIDSGTVEFF. As DNA, the CDR3 is TGTGCCAGCAAACCCATCGATTCGGGAACAGTTGAGTTCTTC. The entire variable domain, with the rest obtained from reference TRBV7-2 and TRBJ2-1, is as follows: GAGVSQSPSNKVTEKGKDVELRCDPISGHTALYWYRQSLGQGLEFLIYFQGNSAPDKSGLPSDRFSAERTGGSVSTLTIQRTQQEDSAVYLCASKPIDSGTVEFFGPGTRLTVL.

V is TRBV10-3 and J is TRBJ2-7; D call uncertain. The length of the CDR3 is 13 residues. V lost 3 bases and J 6 bases, leaving 12 bases between the germline ends. Germline V gives CDR1 ENHRY, CDR2 SYGVKD. In DNA, the CDR3 is TGTGCCATCAGTGACCCACCGCCCGGCGAGCAGTACTTC. This codes for CAISDPPPGEQYF.

This clonotype occurred many times. The CDR3 sequence: CASSLTGGNTEAFF. CDR3 coding DNA: TGTGCCAGCAGTTTGACAGGGGGGAACACTGAAGCTTTCTTT. This chain joins TRBV12-3 or TRBV12-4 and TRBJ1-1; 9 nucleotides align to TRBD1. The CDR3 contains 14 residues. The junction had 0 bases not matched to a gene; V was cut back by 3 bases and J by 1 base.

The chain recombines TRBV7-9 with TRBJ1-2; TRBD1 agrees at 7 bases. The CDR3 extends over 15 amino acids. V shed 4 bases, J shed 4 bases, and the junction held 9 bases outside the gene matches. Germline V lookup: CDR1 SEHNR, CDR2 FQNEAQ (reference sequence). CDR3 in DNA: TGTGCCAGCAGCTCTAGTCGACAGGGACCCTATGGCTACACCTTC. Translating gives CASSSSRQGPYGYTF.

The chain recombines TRBV4-2 with TRBJ2-2; either TRBD1 or TRBD2 may fit D (5 bases each). Germline values: CDR1 LGHNA, CDR2 YNFKEQ. The V gene lost 1 base and the J gene lost 5 bases, with 17 bases spanning the gap. This CDR3 contains 17 residues. CDR3 region: CASSQGAGALRTGELFF. The CDR3 nucleotides are TGTGCCAGCAGCCAAGGTGCCGGGGCCCTTCGGACCGGGGAGCTGTTTTTT.